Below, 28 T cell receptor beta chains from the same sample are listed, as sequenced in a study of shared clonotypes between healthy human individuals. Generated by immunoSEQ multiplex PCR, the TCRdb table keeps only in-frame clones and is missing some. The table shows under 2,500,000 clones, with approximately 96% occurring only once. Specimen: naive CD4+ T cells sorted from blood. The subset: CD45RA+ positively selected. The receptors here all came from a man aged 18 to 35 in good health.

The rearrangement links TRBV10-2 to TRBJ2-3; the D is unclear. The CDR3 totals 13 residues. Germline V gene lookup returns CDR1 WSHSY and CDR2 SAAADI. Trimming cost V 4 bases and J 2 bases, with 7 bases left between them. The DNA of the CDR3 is TGCGCCAGCAGTGTCCCCCTCACAGATACGCAGTATTTT. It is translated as CASSVPLTDTQYF.

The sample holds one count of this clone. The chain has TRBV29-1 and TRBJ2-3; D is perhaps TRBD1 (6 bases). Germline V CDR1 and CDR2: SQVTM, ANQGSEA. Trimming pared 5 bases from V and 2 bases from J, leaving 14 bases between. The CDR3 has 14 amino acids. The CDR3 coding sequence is TGCAGCGTTCCCCAGACAGGTATCACAGATACGCAGTATTTT. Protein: CSVPQTGITDTQYF.

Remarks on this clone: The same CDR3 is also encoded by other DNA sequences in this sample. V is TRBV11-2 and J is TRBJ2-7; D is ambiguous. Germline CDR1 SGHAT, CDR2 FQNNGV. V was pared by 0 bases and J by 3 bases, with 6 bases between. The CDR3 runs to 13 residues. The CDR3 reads CASSLDGFYEQYF. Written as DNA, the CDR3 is TGTGCCAGCAGCTTAGATGGCTTCTACGAGCAGTACTTC.

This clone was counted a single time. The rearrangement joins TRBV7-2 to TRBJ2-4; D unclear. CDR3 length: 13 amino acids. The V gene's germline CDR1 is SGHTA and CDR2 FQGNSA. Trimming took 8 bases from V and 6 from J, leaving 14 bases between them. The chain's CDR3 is CASSPPNGNIQYF. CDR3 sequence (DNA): TGTGCCAGCTCCCCTCCTAATGGAAACATTCAGTACTTC.

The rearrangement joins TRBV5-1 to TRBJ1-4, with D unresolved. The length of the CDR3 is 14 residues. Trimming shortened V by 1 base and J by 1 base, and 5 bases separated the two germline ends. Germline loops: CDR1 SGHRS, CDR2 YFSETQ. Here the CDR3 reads CASSLKGTNEKLFF. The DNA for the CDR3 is TGCGCCAGCAGCTTGAAGGGAACTAATGAAAAACTGTTTTTT. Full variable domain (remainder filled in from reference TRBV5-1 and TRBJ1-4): KAGVTQTPRYLIKTRGQQVTLSCSPISGHRSVSWYQQTPGQGLQFLFEYFSETQRNKGNFPGRFSGRQFSNSRSEMNVSTLELGDSALYLCASSLKGTNEKLFFGSGTQLSVL.

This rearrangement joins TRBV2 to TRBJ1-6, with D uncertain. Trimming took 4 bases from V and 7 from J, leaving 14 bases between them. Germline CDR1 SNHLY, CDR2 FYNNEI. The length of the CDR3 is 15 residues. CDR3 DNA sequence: TGTGCCAGCAGTGCCGAGAGTCCGGGGAATTCACCCCTCCACTTT. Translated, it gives CASSAESPGNSPLHF.

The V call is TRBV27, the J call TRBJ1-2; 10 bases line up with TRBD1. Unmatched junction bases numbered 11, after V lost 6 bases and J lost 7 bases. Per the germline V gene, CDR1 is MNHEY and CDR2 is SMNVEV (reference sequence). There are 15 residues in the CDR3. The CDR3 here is CASSRGQGGFGGYTF. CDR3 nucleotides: TGTGCCAGCAGCCGCGGACAGGGGGGGTTCGGTGGCTACACCTTC.

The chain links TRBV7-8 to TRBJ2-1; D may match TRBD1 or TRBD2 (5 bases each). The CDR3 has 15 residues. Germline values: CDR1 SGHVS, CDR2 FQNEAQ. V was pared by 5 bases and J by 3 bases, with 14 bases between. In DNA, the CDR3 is TGTGCCAGCAGCCTGGGGACCCCGGGCTACAATGAGCAGTTCTTC. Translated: CASSLGTPGYNEQFF.

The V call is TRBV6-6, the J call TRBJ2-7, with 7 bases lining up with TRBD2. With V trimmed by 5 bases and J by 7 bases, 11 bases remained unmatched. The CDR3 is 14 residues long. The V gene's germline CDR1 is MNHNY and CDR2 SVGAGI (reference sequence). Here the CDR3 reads CASSPDLAREEQYF. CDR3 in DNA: TGTGCCAGCAGTCCCGACCTGGCGCGGGAGGAGCAGTACTTC.

Written as DNA, the CDR3 is TGTGCCAGCAGCTTAGATTCGTACTACTCCTACAATGAGCAGTTCTTC. Translating gives CASSLDSYYSYNEQFF. The chain has TRBV13 and TRBJ2-1; no definite D call. V shed 1 base and J shed 0 bases, with 10 bases lying between them. The CDR3 loop spans 16 amino acids. Germline lookup yields CDR1 PRHDT and CDR2 FYEKMQ (reference sequence).

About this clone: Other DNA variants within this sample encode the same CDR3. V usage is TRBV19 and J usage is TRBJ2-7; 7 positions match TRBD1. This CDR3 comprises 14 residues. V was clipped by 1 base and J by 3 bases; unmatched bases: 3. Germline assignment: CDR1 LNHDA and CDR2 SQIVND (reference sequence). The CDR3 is CASSIGQGVYEQYF. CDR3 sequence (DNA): TGTGCCAGTAGTATAGGTCAGGGGGTCTACGAGCAGTACTTC.

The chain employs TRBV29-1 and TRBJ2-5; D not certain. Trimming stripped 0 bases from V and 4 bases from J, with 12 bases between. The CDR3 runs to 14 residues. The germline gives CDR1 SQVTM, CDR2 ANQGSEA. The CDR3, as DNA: TGCAGCGTTGAAGATACCCGGGTAGGAGAGACCCAGTACTTC. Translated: CSVEDTRVGETQYF.

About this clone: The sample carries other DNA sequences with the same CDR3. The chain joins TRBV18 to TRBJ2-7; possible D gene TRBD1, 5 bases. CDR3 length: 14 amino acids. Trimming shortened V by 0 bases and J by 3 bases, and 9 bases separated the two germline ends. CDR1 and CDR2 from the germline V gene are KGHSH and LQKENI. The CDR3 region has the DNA TGTGCCAGCTCACCACCTGGGCAGGGCTACGAGCAGTACTTC. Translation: CASSPPGQGYEQYF.

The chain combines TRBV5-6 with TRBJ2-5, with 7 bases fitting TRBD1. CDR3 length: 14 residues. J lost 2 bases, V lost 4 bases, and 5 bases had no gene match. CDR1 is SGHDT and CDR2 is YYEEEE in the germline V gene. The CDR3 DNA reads TGTGCCAGCAGCGGGGGACAGAGGCAAGAGACCCAGTACTTC. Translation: CASSGGQRQETQYF.

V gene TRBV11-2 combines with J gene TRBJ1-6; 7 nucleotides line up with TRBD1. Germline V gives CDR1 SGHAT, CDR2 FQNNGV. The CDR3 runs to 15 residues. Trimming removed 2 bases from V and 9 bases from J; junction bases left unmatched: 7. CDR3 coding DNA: TGTGCCAGCAGCTTATTAGTAGGGGGCCGTTCACCCCTCCACTTT. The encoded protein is CASSLLVGGRSPLHF.

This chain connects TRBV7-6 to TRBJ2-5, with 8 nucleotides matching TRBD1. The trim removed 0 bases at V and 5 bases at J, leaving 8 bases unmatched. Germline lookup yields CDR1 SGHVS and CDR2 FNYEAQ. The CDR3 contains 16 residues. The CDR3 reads CASSLASAGGWETQYF. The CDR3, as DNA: TGTGCCAGCAGCTTAGCGTCGGCAGGGGGCTGGGAGACCCAGTACTTC.

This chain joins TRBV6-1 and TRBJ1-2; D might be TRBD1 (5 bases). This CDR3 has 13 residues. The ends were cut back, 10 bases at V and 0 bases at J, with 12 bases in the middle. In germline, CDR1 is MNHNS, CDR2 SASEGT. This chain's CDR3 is CAITIRANYGYTF. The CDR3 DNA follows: TGTGCCATTACTATCAGGGCTAACTATGGCTACACCTTC.

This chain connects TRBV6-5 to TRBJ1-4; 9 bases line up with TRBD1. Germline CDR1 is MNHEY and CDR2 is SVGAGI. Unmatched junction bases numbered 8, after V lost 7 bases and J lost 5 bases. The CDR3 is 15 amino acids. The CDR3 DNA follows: TGTGCCAGCAAAGAACAGGGGGCTACCAATGAAAAACTGTTTTTT. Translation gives CASKEQGATNEKLFF.

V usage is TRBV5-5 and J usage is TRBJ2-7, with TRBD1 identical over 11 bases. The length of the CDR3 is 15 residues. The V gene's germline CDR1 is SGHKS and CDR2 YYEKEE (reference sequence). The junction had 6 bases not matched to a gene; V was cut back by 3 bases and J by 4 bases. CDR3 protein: CASSSPGQGVYEQYF. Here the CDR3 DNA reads TGTGCCAGCAGCTCACCGGGACAGGGGGTTTACGAGCAGTACTTC.

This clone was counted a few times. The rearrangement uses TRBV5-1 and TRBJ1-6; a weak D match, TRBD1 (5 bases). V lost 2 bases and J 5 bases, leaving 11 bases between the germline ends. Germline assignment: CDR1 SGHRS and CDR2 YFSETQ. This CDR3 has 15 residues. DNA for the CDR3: TGCGCCAGCAGCTTCCGGCAGGGCCATAATTCACCCCTCCACTTT. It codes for CASSFRQGHNSPLHF.

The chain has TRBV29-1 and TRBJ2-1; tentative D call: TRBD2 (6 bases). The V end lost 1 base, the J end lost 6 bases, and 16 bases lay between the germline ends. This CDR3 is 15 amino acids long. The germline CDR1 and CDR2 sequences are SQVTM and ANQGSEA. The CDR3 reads CSVEVPGEHFNEQFF. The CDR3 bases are TGCAGCGTTGAAGTCCCGGGGGAGCACTTCAATGAGCAGTTCTTC.

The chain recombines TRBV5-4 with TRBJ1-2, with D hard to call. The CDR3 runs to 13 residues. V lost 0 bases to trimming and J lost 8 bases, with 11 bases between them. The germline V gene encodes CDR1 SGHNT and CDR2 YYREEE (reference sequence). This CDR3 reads CASSLGGSGGYTF. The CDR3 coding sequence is TGTGCCAGCAGCTTGGGAGGGTCGGGCGGCTACACCTTC.

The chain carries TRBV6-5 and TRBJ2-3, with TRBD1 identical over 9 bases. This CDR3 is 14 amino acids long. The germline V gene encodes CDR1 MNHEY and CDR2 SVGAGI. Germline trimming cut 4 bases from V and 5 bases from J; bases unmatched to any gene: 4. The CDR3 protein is CASSSDRGRDTQYF. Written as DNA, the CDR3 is TGTGCCAGCAGTTCCGACAGGGGGAGAGATACGCAGTATTTT.

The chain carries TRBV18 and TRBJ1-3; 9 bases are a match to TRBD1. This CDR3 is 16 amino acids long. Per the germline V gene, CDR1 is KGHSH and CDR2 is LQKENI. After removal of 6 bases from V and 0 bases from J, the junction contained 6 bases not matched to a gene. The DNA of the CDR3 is TGTGCCAGCTCCCCTGACAGGGGGAGCTCTGGAAACACCATATATTTT. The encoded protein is CASSPDRGSSGNTIYF.

The CDR3 coding sequence is TGCAGTGCCGTCCGAGACACCATATATTTT. Protein: CSAVRDTIYF. This rearrangement joins TRBV20-1 to TRBJ1-3; no clear D gene. The CDR3 covers 10 residues. Per the germline V gene, CDR1 is DFQATT and CDR2 is SNEGSKA (reference sequence). V lost 6 bases to trimming and J lost 8 bases, with 8 bases between them.

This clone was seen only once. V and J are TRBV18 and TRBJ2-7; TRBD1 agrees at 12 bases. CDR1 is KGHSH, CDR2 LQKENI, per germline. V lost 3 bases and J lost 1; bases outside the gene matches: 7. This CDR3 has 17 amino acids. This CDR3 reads CASSPGTGGYTSYEQYF. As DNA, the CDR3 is TGTGCCAGCTCACCCGGGACAGGGGGCTATACTTCCTACGAGCAGTACTTC.

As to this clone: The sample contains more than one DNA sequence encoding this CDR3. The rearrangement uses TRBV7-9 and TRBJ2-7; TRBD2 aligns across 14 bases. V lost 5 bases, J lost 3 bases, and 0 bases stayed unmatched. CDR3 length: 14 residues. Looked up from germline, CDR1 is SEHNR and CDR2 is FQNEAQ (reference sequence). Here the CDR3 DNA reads TGTGCCAGCAGCGGGACTAGCGGGAGCTACGAGCAGTACTTC. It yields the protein CASSGTSGSYEQYF.

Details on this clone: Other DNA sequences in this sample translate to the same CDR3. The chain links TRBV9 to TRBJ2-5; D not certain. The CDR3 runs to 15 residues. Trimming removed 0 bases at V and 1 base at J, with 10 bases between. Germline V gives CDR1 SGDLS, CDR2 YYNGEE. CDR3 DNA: TGTGCCAGCAGCGTAGGCACAGCACTCCAAGAGACCCAGTACTTC. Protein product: CASSVGTALQETQYF.